The rows below give T cell receptor beta chains drawn from one sample of a study of cytotoxic CD8 clonotypes in ibrutinib-treated CLL. Produced via immunoSEQ multiplex PCR; TCRdb's table is partial and in-frame only. Of some 200,000 clones listed, 70% to 75% were seen once; the top ten hold approximately 6.3%. The input for sequencing was PBMCs, taken after 12 months of ibrutinib treatment. The receptors come from a human donor with chronic lymphocytic leukemia. Each CDR3 is given with its conserved first and last residue. A D gene is named only where the DNA matches it firmly. Rows give clone size only sometimes, using once, few, many, or a class for an expanded clone.

v_call: TRBV4-1; d_call: TRBD1; clone_size: -; j_call: TRBJ1-1; cdr3_nt: TGCGCCAGCAGCCAAGTTTTGCAGGGGGCTAAGGGAACTGAAGCTTTCTTT; cdr3_aa: CASSQVLQGAKGTEAFF
v_call: TRBV11-1; d_call: -; clone_size: -; j_call: TRBJ1-2; cdr3_nt: TGTGCCAGCAGCTTACCGGGGGCCTATGGCTACACCTTC; cdr3_aa: CASSLPGAYGYTF
v_call: TRBV6-5; d_call: -; clone_size: -; j_call: TRBJ2-7; cdr3_nt: TGTGCCAGCGGATCCTACGAGCAGTACTTC; cdr3_aa: CASGSYEQYF
v_call: TRBV12-1; d_call: -; clone_size: -; j_call: TRBJ2-1; cdr3_nt: TGTGCCAGCACCCTCGGTCGGGAAGTGGGGCTACTACCTTTACCTACGTACAATGAGCAGTTCTTC; cdr3_aa: CASTLGREVGLLPLPTYNEQFF
v_call: TRBV11-2; d_call: -; clone_size: -; j_call: TRBJ1-4; cdr3_nt: TGTGCCAGCAGCGAGAACGGGTTCTCCCTGGGGGATGAAAAACTGTTTTTT; cdr3_aa: CASSENGFSLGDEKLFF
v_call: TRBV5-6; d_call: -; clone_size: -; j_call: TRBJ1-4; cdr3_nt: TGTGCCAGCAGCTTGGGAGACCCGAATGAAAAACTGTTTTTT; cdr3_aa: CASSLGDPNEKLFF
v_call: TRBV13; d_call: TRBD1; clone_size: -; j_call: TRBJ1-2; cdr3_nt: TGTGCCAGCAGCTTGCAGGGGGCTGACTATGGCTACACCTTC; cdr3_aa: CASSLQGADYGYTF
v_call: TRBV9; d_call: -; clone_size: -; j_call: TRBJ2-3; cdr3_nt: TGTGCCAGCAGCGTATCAGGGTTGGAGCGGAGCACAGATACGCAGTATTTT; cdr3_aa: CASSVSGLERSTDTQYF
v_call: TRBV4-1; d_call: -; clone_size: -; j_call: TRBJ2-5; cdr3_nt: TGCGCCAGCAGCCGGGGGGAGGAGGTCCAAGAGACCCAGTACTTC; cdr3_aa: CASSRGEEVQETQYF
v_call: TRBV6-5; d_call: -; clone_size: -; j_call: TRBJ1-5; cdr3_nt: TGTGCCAGCAGTTACTCGCCGAGTGTCGGGCCCCAGCATTTT; cdr3_aa: CASSYSPSVGPQHF
v_call: TRBV30; d_call: -; clone_size: -; j_call: TRBJ2-2; cdr3_nt: TGTGCCTGGACGAGAGGGGCAACCGGGGAGCTGTTTTTT; cdr3_aa: CAWTRGATGELFF
v_call: TRBV18; d_call: TRBD1; clone_size: -; j_call: TRBJ2-3; cdr3_nt: TGTGCCAGCTCACGGAGACAGGGGAGCACAGATACGCAGTATTTT; cdr3_aa: CASSRRQGSTDTQYF
v_call: TRBV30; d_call: -; clone_size: few; j_call: TRBJ2-7; cdr3_nt: TGTGCCTGGAGTCCCTTAGGAGGGAACAGCGAGTACGAGCAGTACTTC; cdr3_aa: CAWSPLGGNSEYEQYF
v_call: TRBV30; d_call: -; clone_size: -; j_call: TRBJ1-3; cdr3_nt: TGTGCCTGGATATCCAGGCAGACGACGGGAAACACCATATATTTT; cdr3_aa: CAWISRQTTGNTIYF
v_call: TRBV2; d_call: -; clone_size: -; j_call: TRBJ1-3; cdr3_nt: TGTGCCAGCAGTGTGCCGCTCTTCTTGGGCGGCCACTCTGGAAACACCATATATTTT; cdr3_aa: CASSVPLFLGGHSGNTIYF
v_call: TRBV6-6; d_call: -; clone_size: few; j_call: TRBJ1-6; cdr3_nt: TGTGCCAGCGGGGGGTTCGTTAACCTACATGCCCTACTCCACTTT; cdr3_aa: CASGGFVNLHALLHF
v_call: TRBV5-4; d_call: -; clone_size: few; j_call: TRBJ2-1; cdr3_nt: TGTGCCAGCAGCCCGGAAGCGGTTAGGGCCTACAATGAGCAGTTCTTC; cdr3_aa: CASSPEAVRAYNEQFF
v_call: TRBV15; d_call: -; clone_size: -; j_call: TRBJ1-6; cdr3_nt: TGTGCCACCAGTCAACAGGGAGTTCAATCACCCCTCCACTTT; cdr3_aa: CATSQQGVQSPLHF
v_call: TRBV5-6; d_call: -; clone_size: few; j_call: TRBJ1-2; cdr3_nt: TGTGCCAGCAGCTTGGCCTCAGGGGTCGACTATGGCTACACCTTC; cdr3_aa: CASSLASGVDYGYTF
v_call: TRBV30; d_call: -; clone_size: once; j_call: TRBJ2-7; cdr3_nt: TGTGCCTGGAGTGTTGGGGTAGGCGGCTCCTACGAGCAGTACTTC; cdr3_aa: CAWSVGVGGSYEQYF
v_call: TRBV2; d_call: TRBD1; clone_size: -; j_call: TRBJ2-3; cdr3_nt: TGTGCCTCCCCGGACAGGAGGACAGATACGCAGTATTTT; cdr3_aa: CASPDRRTDTQYF
v_call: TRBV28; d_call: -; clone_size: -; j_call: TRBJ1-1; cdr3_nt: TGTGCCAGCAGAGCCACGGGCCTGGGGGGCACTGAAGCTTTCTTT; cdr3_aa: CASRATGLGGTEAFF
v_call: TRBV5-4; d_call: -; clone_size: -; j_call: TRBJ1-5; cdr3_nt: TGTGCCAGCAGCTTGGAGAAAAATCAGCCCCAGCATTTT; cdr3_aa: CASSLEKNQPQHF
v_call: TRBV30; d_call: -; clone_size: -; j_call: TRBJ2-5; cdr3_nt: TGTGCCTGGAGTGCACAGGGTAATTGGGAGACCCAGTACTTC; cdr3_aa: CAWSAQGNWETQYF
v_call: TRBV23-1; d_call: -; clone_size: -; j_call: TRBJ2-7; cdr3_nt: TGCGCCAGCATCCAGAGAGGAGGCCGGGACGGCTCCTACGAGCAGTACTTC; cdr3_aa: CASIQRGGRDGSYEQYF
v_call: TRBV28; d_call: TRBD1; clone_size: -; j_call: TRBJ2-7; cdr3_nt: TGTGCCAGCAGGGTCTTGGGACAGGGGGACGAGCAGTACTTC; cdr3_aa: CASRVLGQGDEQYF
v_call: TRBV6-5; d_call: TRBD1; clone_size: -; j_call: TRBJ2-7; cdr3_nt: TGTGCCAGCAGCCGCTTTGAGGGACAGTCCTACGAGCAGTACTTC; cdr3_aa: CASSRFEGQSYEQYF
v_call: TRBV29-1; d_call: -; clone_size: -; j_call: TRBJ1-5; cdr3_nt: TGCAGCGTTGAAGAGGGTCTCAATCAGCCCCAGCATTTT; cdr3_aa: CSVEEGLNQPQHF
v_call: TRBV10-3; d_call: -; clone_size: -; j_call: TRBJ1-1; cdr3_nt: TGTGCCATCAGTGAATCGGGGTCTTTGAACACTGAAGCTTTCTTT; cdr3_aa: CAISESGSLNTEAFF
v_call: TRBV5-5; d_call: -; clone_size: -; j_call: TRBJ1-1; cdr3_nt: TGTGCCAGCAGCTTGGTGGGATCCCCGGGGAACACTGAAGCTTTCTTT; cdr3_aa: CASSLVGSPGNTEAFF
v_call: TRBV7-2; d_call: -; clone_size: -; j_call: TRBJ1-4; cdr3_nt: TGTGCCAGCAGCTACACGGGAGAAAAACTGTTTTTT; cdr3_aa: CASSYTGEKLFF
v_call: TRBV28; d_call: -; clone_size: -; j_call: TRBJ1-5; cdr3_nt: TGTGCCAGCAGCGACAATAGCAATCAGCCCCAGCATTTT; cdr3_aa: CASSDNSNQPQHF
v_call: TRBV4-2; d_call: -; clone_size: -; j_call: TRBJ1-2; cdr3_nt: TGTGCCAGCAGCCAAGCTGGAACGGCGTACACCTTC; cdr3_aa: CASSQAGTAYTF
v_call: TRBV28; d_call: TRBD1; clone_size: -; j_call: TRBJ1-1; cdr3_nt: TGTGCCAGCAGTTTGGGACAGGGGAGGGCAGCTTTCTTT; cdr3_aa: CASSLGQGRAAFF
v_call: TRBV28; d_call: TRBD2; clone_size: -; j_call: TRBJ2-7; cdr3_nt: TGTGCCAGCGTGGAAGGGGAGGGCTCCTACGAGCAGTACTTC; cdr3_aa: CASVEGEGSYEQYF
v_call: TRBV4-2; d_call: -; clone_size: -; j_call: TRBJ2-1; cdr3_nt: TGTGCCAGCAGCCGGGACCAGGACGATGAGCAGTTCTTC; cdr3_aa: CASSRDQDDEQFF
v_call: TRBV14; d_call: -; clone_size: -; j_call: TRBJ1-4; cdr3_nt: TGTGCCAGCAGCCATTACTCGACCGATGAAAAACTGTTTTTT; cdr3_aa: CASSHYSTDEKLFF
v_call: TRBV11-1; d_call: -; clone_size: few; j_call: TRBJ2-2; cdr3_nt: TGTGCCAGCAGCTTAGGACTAGCCGGGGAGCTGTTTTTT; cdr3_aa: CASSLGLAGELFF
v_call: TRBV5-1; d_call: -; clone_size: -; j_call: TRBJ1-4; cdr3_nt: TGCGCCAGCAGCTTCGGCACGGGGGAAAAACTGTTTTTT; cdr3_aa: CASSFGTGEKLFF
v_call: TRBV29-1; d_call: TRBD1; clone_size: -; j_call: TRBJ1-4; cdr3_nt: TGCAGCGCACGTCCGGGACAGGGGATGGGTTCGGGAAAACTGTTTTTT; cdr3_aa: CSARPGQGMGSGKLFF
v_call: TRBV6-1; d_call: TRBD1; clone_size: -; j_call: TRBJ1-2; cdr3_nt: TGTGCCAGCAGCAAACAGGGGGGACGTCTTGATGGCTACACCTTC; cdr3_aa: CASSKQGGRLDGYTF
v_call: TRBV30; d_call: -; clone_size: -; j_call: TRBJ2-3; cdr3_nt: TGTGCCTGGAGTGTGAGGGCAGATACGCAGTATTTT; cdr3_aa: CAWSVRADTQYF
v_call: TRBV11-1; d_call: -; clone_size: -; j_call: TRBJ1-1; cdr3_nt: TGTGCCAGCAGCTTACGCGTTGGACGGATTGAAGCTTTCTTT; cdr3_aa: CASSLRVGRIEAFF
v_call: TRBV7-2; d_call: TRBD2; clone_size: -; j_call: TRBJ2-7; cdr3_nt: TGTGCCAGCAGCTTAATGGGACTAGCAGAAATCTCCTACGAGCAGTACTTC; cdr3_aa: CASSLMGLAEISYEQYF
v_call: TRBV6-6; d_call: -; clone_size: once; j_call: TRBJ2-7; cdr3_nt: TGTGCCAGCAGTTACTCGATTGGGGTAGCCGACGAGCAGTACTTC; cdr3_aa: CASSYSIGVADEQYF
v_call: TRBV4-1; d_call: -; clone_size: -; j_call: TRBJ2-3; cdr3_nt: TGCGCCAGCAGCCAGACTAGGACAGATACGCAGTATTTT; cdr3_aa: CASSQTRTDTQYF
v_call: TRBV28; d_call: -; clone_size: -; j_call: TRBJ1-1; cdr3_nt: TGTGCCAGCAAGGTAGCAGTGTTTGAAGCTTTCTTT; cdr3_aa: CASKVAVFEAFF
v_call: TRBV6-5; d_call: -; clone_size: -; j_call: TRBJ1-4; cdr3_nt: TGTGCCAGCAGTTACTCGAGGGCAGCAAAACTGTTTTTT; cdr3_aa: CASSYSRAAKLFF
v_call: TRBV30; d_call: -; clone_size: -; j_call: TRBJ1-2; cdr3_nt: TGTGCCTGGAGTGTAAGTCAGAATGGCTACACCTTC; cdr3_aa: CAWSVSQNGYTF
v_call: TRBV30; d_call: TRBD1; clone_size: -; j_call: TRBJ2-7; cdr3_nt: TGTGCCTGGAGTCACCGGGACAGGGGATACGAGCAGTACTTC; cdr3_aa: CAWSHRDRGYEQYF
v_call: TRBV15; d_call: -; clone_size: -; j_call: TRBJ2-5; cdr3_nt: TGTGCCACCAGCAGAGATCGGGGAGCCGAGACCCAGTACTTC; cdr3_aa: CATSRDRGAETQYF
v_call: TRBV6-1; d_call: -; clone_size: once; j_call: TRBJ1-2; cdr3_nt: TGTGCCAGCAGGGAGGGACACCTCAAGGACGGCTACACCTTC; cdr3_aa: CASREGHLKDGYTF
v_call: TRBV19; d_call: TRBD1; clone_size: few; j_call: TRBJ2-6; cdr3_nt: TGTGCCAGTCGGGACAGTTCTGGGGCCAACGTCCTGACTTTC; cdr3_aa: CASRDSSGANVLTF